Each of the 24 T cell receptor beta chains below was sequenced from the same sample in a study of shared clonotypes between healthy human individuals. Profiling relied on immunoSEQ multiplex PCR, and the TCRdb table lists in-frame clones only, not all of them. The table lists 2 million to 2.5 million clones, about 92% of them singletons, with under 0.45% in the top ten. The sequenced sample was naive CD4+ T cells from PBMCs. Noted subset: CD45RA+ positively selected. These receptors came from a man in his late teens or twenties in good health. Some clones in this sample may be carry-over from other donors' samples.

This sequence joins TRBV11-1 and TRBJ1-5; a possible D gene is TRBD1 (5 bases). This CDR3 has 16 amino acids. V lost 5 bases, J lost 0 bases, and 14 bases lay in between. CDR1 is SGHAT, CDR2 FQDESV, per germline (reference sequence). The CDR3 DNA reads as TGTGCCAGCAGCCCCCCCCGACAGTATAGCAATCAGCCCCAGCATTTT. It specifies CASSPPRQYSNQPQHF.

This sequence joins TRBV9 and TRBJ2-4; 13 bases are a match to TRBD2. Trimming removed 4 bases from V and 7 bases from J; junction bases left unmatched: 8. Per the germline V gene, CDR1 is SGDLS and CDR2 is YYNGEE. The CDR3 extends over 16 amino acids. The CDR3 sequence: CASSFGTSGIRNIQYF. The CDR3, as DNA: TGTGCCAGCAGCTTCGGGACTAGCGGGATCCGCAACATTCAGTACTTC.

The rearrangement uses TRBV19 and TRBJ2-1; the match to TRBD1 covers 10 bases. CDR1 is LNHDA, CDR2 SQIVND, per germline (reference sequence). The CDR3 sequence is 15 residues long. The junction had 7 bases not matched to a gene; V was cut back by 7 bases and J by 4 bases. The CDR3 here is CASNADRGPYNEQFF. The CDR3 region has the DNA TGTGCCAGTAACGCTGACAGGGGGCCTTACAATGAGCAGTTCTTC.

This rearrangement joins TRBV6-6 to TRBJ1-3; D might be TRBD1 (6 bases). Germline values: CDR1 MNHNY, CDR2 SVGAGI (reference sequence). V gave up 7 bases and J gave up 2 bases, with 15 bases separating them. The CDR3 contains 15 residues. The DNA of the CDR3 is TGTGCCAGCACCTTTACAGGGTCTACTGGAAACACCATATATTTT. Protein sequence: CASTFTGSTGNTIYF.

The chain combines TRBV5-1 with TRBJ1-1, with 8 nucleotides matching TRBD1. CDR1 and CDR2 from the germline V gene are SGHRS and YFSETQ. V lost 2 bases to trimming and J lost 3 bases; unmatched junction nucleotides: 3. The CDR3 contains 14 residues. CDR3 in amino acids: CASSFSGGDTEAFF. In nucleotides, the CDR3 is TGCGCCAGCAGCTTCTCAGGGGGCGACACTGAAGCTTTCTTT.

Note on this clone: Other DNA sequences of this sample code for an identical CDR3. This chain connects TRBV28 to TRBJ1-4, with D perhaps matching TRBD1 (5 bases). This CDR3 spans 15 amino acids. Trimming cost V 6 bases and J 0 bases, with 11 bases left between them. Germline CDR1 and CDR2: MDHEN and SYDVKM. CDR3 DNA sequence: TGTGCCAGCAGCCCCGGGGGGGCAACTAATGAAAAACTGTTTTTT. Amino acid sequence: CASSPGGATNEKLFF. Full variable domain (outside the CDR3, taken from reference TRBV28 and TRBJ1-4): DVKVTQSSRYLVKRTGEKVFLECVQDMDHENMFWYRQDPGLGLRLIYFSYDVKMKEKGDIPEGYSVSREKKERFSLILESASTNQTSMYLCASSPGGATNEKLFFGSGTQLSVL.

This sequence joins TRBV21-1 and TRBJ1-2. TRBV21-1 represents a pseudogene. The CDR3 is made up of 11 amino acids. The CDR3 reads CASSRPYGYTF. CDR3 bases: TGTGCCAGCAGCCGTCCCTATGGCTACACCTTC.

The V gene is TRBV2, the J gene TRBJ1-1; no clear D. Germline CDR1 is SNHLY and CDR2 is FYNNEI. The V end was cut by 6 bases, the J end by 6 bases, with 14 bases between. This CDR3 has 13 amino acids. Written as DNA, the CDR3 is TGTGCCAGCAGCCGGGGAGCTGTTTCTGAAGCTTTCTTT. This translates into CASSRGAVSEAFF. The entire variable domain, with the rest obtained from reference TRBV2 and TRBJ1-1, is as follows: EPEVTQTPSHQVTQMGQEVILRCVPISNHLYFYWYRQILGQKVEFLVSFYNNEISEKSEIFDDQFSVERPDGSNFTLKIRSTKLEDSAMYFCASSRGAVSEAFFGQGTRLTVV.

The rearrangement links TRBV25-1 to TRBJ2-7; 12 positions match TRBD1. With V trimmed by 10 bases and J by 5 bases, 9 bases remained unmatched. In germline, CDR1 is MGHDK, CDR2 SYGVNS. CDR3 size: 14 residues. CDR3 sequence reads: CATNEGTGGHEQYF. CDR3 coding DNA: TGTGCCACCAATGAGGGGACAGGGGGCCACGAGCAGTACTTC.

The chain recombines TRBV9 with TRBJ2-2; 12 nucleotides align to TRBD2. The CDR3 loop spans 17 amino acids. The V segment lost 4 bases and the J segment 4 bases; nucleotides outside the gene matches: 8. Per the germline V gene, CDR1 is SGDLS and CDR2 is YYNGEE. The CDR3 DNA reads TGTGCCAGCAGCCCGAGACTAGCGGGAGTGTTCACCGGGGAGCTGTTTTTT. Protein product: CASSPRLAGVFTGELFF.

The chain couples TRBV5-5 to TRBJ2-7; D is possibly TRBD2 (5 bases). The germline V and J ends were trimmed by 5 bases and 4 bases, with 13 bases remaining between them. This CDR3 contains 13 residues. Germline V gives CDR1 SGHKS, CDR2 YYEKEE (reference sequence). The CDR3 sequence: CASSFHEGYEQYF. DNA of the CDR3: TGTGCCAGCAGTTTCCATGAGGGTTACGAGCAGTACTTC.

The CDR3 coding sequence is TGTGCCAGCAGCTTCGTGGGACTAGCGGGATATGAGCAGTTCTTC. Protein product: CASSFVGLAGYEQFF. The genes are TRBV7-9 and TRBJ2-1; 13 nucleotides line up with TRBD2. The CDR3 has 15 amino acids. CDR1 is SEHNR, CDR2 FQNEAQ, per germline (reference sequence). V lost 3 bases and J lost 8; bases outside the gene matches: 4.

The rearrangement uses TRBV27 and TRBJ1-1; no clear D. From germline, CDR1 is MNHEY and CDR2 SMNVEV (reference sequence). This CDR3 is built from 16 residues. V gave up 4 bases and J gave up 4 bases, with 19 bases separating them. The CDR3 bases are TGTGCCAGCAGTTCCGTTCGTGGCGGCGGTGGCACTGAAGCTTTCTTT. It is translated as CASSSVRGGGGTEAFF.

This clone has only one observation. V is TRBV7-3 and J is TRBJ2-1; tentative D call: TRBD1 (5 bases). Germline CDR1 is SGHTA and CDR2 is FQGTGA. Between the trimmed V and J ends, which lost 5 bases and 10 bases, there was a span of 15 bases. This CDR3 region has 13 residues. The CDR3 reads CASSPAWTREQFF. The CDR3 DNA reads as TGTGCCAGCAGCCCCGCTTGGACACGGGAGCAGTTCTTC.

The chain combines TRBV11-3 with TRBJ2-1; 7 bases are shared with TRBD2. The germline V gene has CDR1 SGHNT and CDR2 YENEEA. With 5 bases clipped from V and 8 bases from J, the junction kept 12 bases outside the gene matches. This CDR3 has 15 residues. The CDR3 sequence is CASSPAGEGRYEQFF. CDR3 bases: TGTGCCAGCAGCCCGGCGGGAGAGGGTAGGTATGAGCAGTTCTTC.

Concerning this clone: An end of the junction differs from the germline gene, which may be a read error. The rearrangement links TRBV19 to TRBJ1-2, with no clear D. The CDR3 is made up of 11 amino acids. Germline V gives CDR1 LNHDA, CDR2 SQIVND (reference sequence). For the CDR3, the DNA is TGTGCCAGTAGTACCCCGTATGACTACACCTTC. This gives the protein CASSTPYDYTF.

V and J are TRBV6-1 and TRBJ2-5; D call uncertain. The CDR3 extends over 11 amino acids. Trimming took off 3 bases at V and 4 bases at J, with 3 bases between the two ends. CDR1 and CDR2 from the germline V gene are MNHNS and SASEGT. The CDR3 is CASSDVETQYF. CDR3 DNA: TGTGCCAGCAGTGACGTAGAGACCCAGTACTTC.

This chain links TRBV6-5 with TRBJ1-5; D is possibly TRBD1 (6 bases). Germline V gene data show CDR1 as MNHEY and CDR2 as SVGAGI. V lost 2 bases to trimming and J lost 1 base, with 6 bases between them. This CDR3 contains 14 residues. CDR3: CASSYDRSNQPQHF. The CDR3, as DNA: TGTGCCAGCAGTTACGACAGGAGCAATCAGCCCCAGCATTTT.

The V call is TRBV6-1, the J call TRBJ2-7, with D maybe TRBD2 (6 bases). The CDR3 runs to 14 residues. The germline gives CDR1 MNHNS, CDR2 SASEGT. V was trimmed by 2 bases and J by 7 bases, leaving 15 bases between them. The CDR3 region has the DNA TGTGCCAGCAGTGAACTTGGGACTTCGGGGGAGCAGTACTTC. Translated, it gives CASSELGTSGEQYF.

V usage is TRBV27 and J usage is TRBJ1-2; tentatively, D is TRBD1 (6 bases). V was cut by 3 bases and J by 4 bases, with 21 bases left in between. The V gene's germline CDR1 is MNHEY and CDR2 SMNVEV (reference sequence). The CDR3 contains 17 residues. DNA of the CDR3: TGTGCCAGCAGTTTTTACAGGGCGCAGGGGTTAATCTATGGCTACACCTTC. Translated, it gives CASSFYRAQGLIYGYTF.

This clone turned up a few times. The CDR3 DNA reads TGTGCCAGCAGTACCCTCTCGGCGAACACTGAAGCTTTCTTT. Translation gives CASSTLSANTEAFF. The chain uses TRBV27 and TRBJ1-1; D unresolved. Germline values: CDR1 MNHEY, CDR2 SMNVEV (reference sequence). V dropped 5 bases and J dropped 1 base, with 11 bases sitting between them. The length of the CDR3 is 14 residues.

V and J are TRBV6-1 and TRBJ1-2; 7 nucleotides match TRBD1. The ends lost 3 bases at V and 6 bases at J; junction bases unmatched: 7. CDR3 length equals 14 residues. Germline-derived CDR1 and CDR2 are MNHNS and SASEGT. CDR3: CASSERQGDDGYTF. The DNA of the CDR3 is TGTGCCAGCAGTGAGCGGCAGGGGGATGATGGCTACACCTTC.

The rearrangement joins TRBV5-4 to TRBJ1-2; 8 bases line up with TRBD1. The germline gives CDR1 SGHNT, CDR2 YYREEE (reference sequence). Trimming cost V 1 base and J 8 bases; bases outside gene matches: 4. This CDR3 region has 13 residues. The CDR3 here is CASSLSGGAGYTF. The CDR3 DNA reads as TGTGCCAGCAGCTTGTCAGGGGGCGCGGGCTACACCTTC.

The chain couples TRBV7-6 to TRBJ2-2; 7 bases are shared with TRBD2. The CDR3 has 16 amino acids. Germline trimming cut 0 bases from V and 3 bases from J; bases unmatched to any gene: 4. CDR1 is SGHVS and CDR2 is FNYEAQ in the germline V gene. CDR3 in amino acids: CASSLAGREYTGELFF. CDR3 nucleotides: TGTGCCAGCAGCTTAGCGGGGCGGGAGTACACCGGGGAGCTGTTTTTT. Together with reference TRBV7-6 and TRBJ2-2, the CDR3 gives the full variable domain: GAGVSQSPRYKVTKRGQDVALRCDPISGHVSLYWYRQALGQGPEFLTYFNYEAQQDKSGLPNDRFSAERPEGSISTLTIQRTEQRDSAMYRCASSLAGREYTGELFFGEGSRLTVL.